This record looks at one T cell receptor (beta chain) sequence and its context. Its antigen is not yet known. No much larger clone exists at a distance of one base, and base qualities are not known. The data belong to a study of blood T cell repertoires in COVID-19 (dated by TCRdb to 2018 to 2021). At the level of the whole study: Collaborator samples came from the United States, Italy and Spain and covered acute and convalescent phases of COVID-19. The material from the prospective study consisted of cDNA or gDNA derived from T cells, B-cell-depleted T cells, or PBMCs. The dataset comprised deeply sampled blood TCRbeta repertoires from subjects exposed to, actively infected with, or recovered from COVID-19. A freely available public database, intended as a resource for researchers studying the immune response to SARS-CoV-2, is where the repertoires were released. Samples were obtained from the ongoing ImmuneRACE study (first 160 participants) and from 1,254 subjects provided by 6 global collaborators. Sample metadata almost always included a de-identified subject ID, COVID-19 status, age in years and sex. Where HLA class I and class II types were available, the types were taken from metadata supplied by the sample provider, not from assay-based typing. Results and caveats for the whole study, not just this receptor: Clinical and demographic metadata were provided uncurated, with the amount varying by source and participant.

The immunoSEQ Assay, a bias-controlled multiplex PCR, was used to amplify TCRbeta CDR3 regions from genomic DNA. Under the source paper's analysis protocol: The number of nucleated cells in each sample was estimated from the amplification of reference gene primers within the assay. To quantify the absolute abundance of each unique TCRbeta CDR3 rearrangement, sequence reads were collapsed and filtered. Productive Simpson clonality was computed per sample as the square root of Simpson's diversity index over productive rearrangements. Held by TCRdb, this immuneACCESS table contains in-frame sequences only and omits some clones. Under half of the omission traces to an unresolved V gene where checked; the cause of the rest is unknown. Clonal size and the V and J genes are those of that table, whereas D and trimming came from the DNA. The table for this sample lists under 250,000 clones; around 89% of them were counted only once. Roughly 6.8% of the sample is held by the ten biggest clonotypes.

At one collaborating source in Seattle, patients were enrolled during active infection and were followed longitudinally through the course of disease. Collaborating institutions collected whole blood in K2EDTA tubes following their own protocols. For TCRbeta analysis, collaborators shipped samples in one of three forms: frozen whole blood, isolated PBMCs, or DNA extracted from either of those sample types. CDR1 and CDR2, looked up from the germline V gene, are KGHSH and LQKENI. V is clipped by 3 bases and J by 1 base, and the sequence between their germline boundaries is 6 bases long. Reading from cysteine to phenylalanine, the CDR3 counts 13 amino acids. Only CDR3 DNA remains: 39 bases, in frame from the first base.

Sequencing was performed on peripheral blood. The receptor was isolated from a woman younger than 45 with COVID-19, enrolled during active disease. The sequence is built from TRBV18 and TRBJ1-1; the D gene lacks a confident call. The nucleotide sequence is TGTGCCAGCTCACCGACTGAGAACACTGAAGCTTTCTTT. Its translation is CASSPTENTEAFF.